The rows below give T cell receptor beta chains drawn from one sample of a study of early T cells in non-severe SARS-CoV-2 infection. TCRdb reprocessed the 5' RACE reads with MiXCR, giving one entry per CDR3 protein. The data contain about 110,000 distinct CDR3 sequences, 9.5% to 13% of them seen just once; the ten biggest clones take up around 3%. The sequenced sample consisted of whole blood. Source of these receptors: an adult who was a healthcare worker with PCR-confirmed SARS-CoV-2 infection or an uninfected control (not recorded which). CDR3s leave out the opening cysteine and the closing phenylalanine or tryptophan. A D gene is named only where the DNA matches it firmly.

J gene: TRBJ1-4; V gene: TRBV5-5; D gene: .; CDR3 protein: ASSVGILVHEKLF
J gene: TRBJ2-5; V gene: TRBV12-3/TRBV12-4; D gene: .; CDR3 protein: ASSPPGTGETQY
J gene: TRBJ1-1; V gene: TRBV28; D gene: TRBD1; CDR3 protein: ASTLTGSGTEAF
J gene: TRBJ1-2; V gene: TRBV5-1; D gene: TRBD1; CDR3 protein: ASSSLGGFEYGYT
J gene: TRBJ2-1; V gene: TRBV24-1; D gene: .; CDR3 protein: ATSDESNEQF
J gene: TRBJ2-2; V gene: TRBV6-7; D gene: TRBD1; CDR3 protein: ASSYSRGRGNTGELF
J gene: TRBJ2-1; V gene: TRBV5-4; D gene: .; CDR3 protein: ASSRPGVGNSYNEQF
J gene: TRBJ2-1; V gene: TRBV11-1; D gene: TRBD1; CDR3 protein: ASTATGSRNEQF
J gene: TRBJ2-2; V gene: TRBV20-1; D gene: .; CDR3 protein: SARSLLTGELF
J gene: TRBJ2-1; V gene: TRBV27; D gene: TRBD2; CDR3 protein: ASSSSGAWYNEQF
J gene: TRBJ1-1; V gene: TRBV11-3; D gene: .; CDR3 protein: ASSFYPGDTEAF
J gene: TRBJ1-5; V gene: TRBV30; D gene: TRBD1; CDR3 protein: AWGRTGRNQPQH
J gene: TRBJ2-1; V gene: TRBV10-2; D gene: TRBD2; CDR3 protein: ASSRLAGPPYNEQF
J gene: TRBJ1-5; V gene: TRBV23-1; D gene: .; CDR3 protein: ASSPQIRGGGNQPQH
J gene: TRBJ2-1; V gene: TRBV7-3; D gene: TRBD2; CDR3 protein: ASSLTVSGSSGEQF
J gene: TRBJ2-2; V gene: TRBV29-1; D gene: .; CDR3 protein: SVVLSDGPSSGELF
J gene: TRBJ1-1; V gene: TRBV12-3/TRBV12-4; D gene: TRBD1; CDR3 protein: ASSFKTGRAF
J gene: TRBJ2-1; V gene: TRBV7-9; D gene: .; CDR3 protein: ASSRLSSGTYNEQF
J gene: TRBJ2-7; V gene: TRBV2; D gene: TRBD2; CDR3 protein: ASSETVTSGDPYEQY
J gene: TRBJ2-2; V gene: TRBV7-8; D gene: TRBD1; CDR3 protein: ASSRGQGNTGELF
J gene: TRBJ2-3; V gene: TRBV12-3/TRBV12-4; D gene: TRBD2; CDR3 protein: ASSPSPVSGTTDTQY
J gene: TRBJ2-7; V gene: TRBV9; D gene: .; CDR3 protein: ASSRREEGWGSPYEQY
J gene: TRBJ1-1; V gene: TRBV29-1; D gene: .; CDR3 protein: SGRAQASTEAF
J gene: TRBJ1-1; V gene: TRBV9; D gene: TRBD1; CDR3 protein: ASSVGTGVTEAF
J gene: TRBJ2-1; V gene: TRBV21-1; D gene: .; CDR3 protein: ASSKGPGTGNEQF
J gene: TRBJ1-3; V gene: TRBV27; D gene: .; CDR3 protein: ASSFDGKPGNTIY